The T cell receptor beta chain under discussion was sequenced for a study of identical twins. Trimming removed 1 base from V and 2 bases from J; junction bases left unmatched: 6. CDR1 is LNHNV and CDR2 is YYDKDF in the germline V gene (reference sequence). The CDR3 spans 16 residues. TCRdb ran MiXCR on the 5' RACE reads and lists one entry per CDR3 protein. The data contain 520,000 or so distinct CDR3 sequences, about 20% of them seen just once; the ten biggest clones take up approximately 0.95%. These data were likewise used in another study, on T cells expressing NK-cell markers.

The sample consisted of CD4+ T cells sorted from blood. The genes are TRBV15 and TRBJ2-5, with 8 bases aligning to TRBD2. The TCR comes from a woman aged 18-35 years in good health. CDR3 DNA: TGTGCCACCAGCAGAGGGACTAGCAGGGGTCAAGAGACCCAGTACTTC. Translated, it gives CATSRGTSRGQETQYF.